A single sample is the source of the 27 T cell receptor beta chains below, sequenced in a study of blood T cell repertoires in COVID-19. The table came from immunoSEQ multiplex PCR; TCRdb's copy has only in-frame clones and leaves some out. The top ten hold 3.5% to 4.5% of the sample, which has under 150,000 clones, roughly four fifths seen once. The sequenced sample consisted of peripheral blood. The receptor source for this set is an older woman with acute or convalescent COVID-19.

This sequence joins TRBV19 and TRBJ1-3; D is ambiguous. This CDR3 spans 14 amino acids. Germline-derived CDR1 and CDR2 are LNHDA and SQIVND (reference sequence). The V end was cut by 3 bases, the J end by 0 bases, with 6 bases between. As DNA, the CDR3 is TGTGCCAGTAGTATCGGTAACTCTGGAAACACCATATATTTT. The encoded protein is CASSIGNSGNTIYF.

The rearrangement joins TRBV16 to TRBJ1-1; maybe TRBD1 (5 bases). V gave up 3 bases and J gave up 5 bases, with 13 bases separating them. The CDR3 runs 14 residues. Germline-derived CDR1 and CDR2 are KGHSY and FQNENV. This chain's CDR3 is CASSHSGGGTEAFF. CDR3 bases: TGTGCCAGCAGCCATTCTGGGGGAGGTACTGAAGCTTTCTTT.

In this sample, this clone turned up a few times. The V gene is TRBV19, the J gene TRBJ2-3; TRBD1 might be the D (5 bases). Trimming removed 3 bases from V and 4 bases from J, with 17 bases in between. CDR1 is LNHDA, CDR2 SQIVND, per germline (reference sequence). This CDR3 is built from 16 residues. The CDR3 sequence is CASSIAVGVRSDTQYF. The CDR3 coding sequence is TGTGCCAGTAGTATTGCCGTAGGGGTCCGTTCAGATACGCAGTATTTT.

V and J are TRBV28 and TRBJ2-7; D uncertain. The CDR3 has 16 residues. V lost 4 bases and J lost 0, with 16 bases in between. Germline-derived CDR1 and CDR2 are MDHEN and SYDVKM. CDR3 coding DNA: TGTGCCAGCAGTTCCAAAACTATCGCCTACTCCTACGAGCAGTACTTC. The encoded protein is CASSSKTIAYSYEQYF.

This clone was seen only once. The chain employs TRBV2 and TRBJ1-3; D may be TRBD1 (6 bases). The CDR3 runs to 16 residues. The V gene's germline CDR1 is SNHLY and CDR2 FYNNEI. V gave up 7 bases and J gave up 0 bases, with 16 bases separating them. The CDR3 DNA reads TGTGCCAGCACCGCGACAGGAGGAGCCTCTGGAAACACCATATATTTT. Translating gives CASTATGGASGNTIYF. Using reference TRBV2 and TRBJ1-3 for the parts outside the CDR3, the full variable domain is EPEVTQTPSHQVTQMGQEVILRCVPISNHLYFYWYRQILGQKVEFLVSFYNNEISEKSEIFDDQFSVERPDGSNFTLKIRSTKLEDSAMYFCASTATGGASGNTIYFGEGSWLTVV.

The CDR3 is CASSLRFRGLYEQYF. As DNA, the CDR3 is TGTGCCAGCAGCTTGAGGTTCAGGGGGCTCTACGAGCAGTACTTC. V usage is TRBV11-2 and J usage is TRBJ2-7; 8 nucleotides match TRBD1. The J segment lost 3 bases and the V segment lost 3 bases, leaving 7 bases of the junction unmatched. The germline V gene encodes CDR1 SGHAT and CDR2 FQNNGV. The CDR3 is made up of 15 amino acids.

The gene calls are TRBV28 and TRBJ2-7; maybe TRBD2 (6 bases). V lost 3 bases and J 4 bases, leaving 13 bases between the germline ends. The CDR3 runs 14 residues. Germline loops: CDR1 MDHEN, CDR2 SYDVKM. The CDR3 spells CASSFRQGLYEQYF. The DNA of the CDR3 is TGTGCCAGCAGTTTTAGGCAGGGACTTTACGAGCAGTACTTC.

V usage is TRBV5-1 and J usage is TRBJ2-4, with 8 bases identical to TRBD2. Germline CDR1 reads SGHRS; CDR2 reads YFSETQ. This CDR3 spans 15 amino acids. The V segment lost 4 bases and the J segment 5 bases; nucleotides outside the gene matches: 8. CDR3 residues: CASSAGGLEENIQYF. The CDR3, as DNA: TGCGCCAGCAGCGCGGGGGGACTAGAAGAAAACATTCAGTACTTC.

The chain has TRBV10-3 and TRBJ1-1; TRBD1 agrees at 9 bases. The CDR3 covers 16 residues. Germline CDR1 and CDR2: ENHRY and SYGVKD. Unmatched junction bases numbered 9, after V lost 4 bases and J lost 3 bases. In DNA, the CDR3 is TGTGCCATCAGTGGTTTACCACAGGGGGCAGACACTGAAGCTTTCTTT. Translated: CAISGLPQGADTEAFF.

V and J are TRBV5-4 and TRBJ2-1, with 10 bases identical to TRBD2. Germline V lookup: CDR1 SGHNT, CDR2 YYREEE (reference sequence). The CDR3 length is 16 residues. Germline trimming cut 4 bases from V and 5 bases from J; bases unmatched to any gene: 9. The CDR3 nucleotides read TGTGCCAGCAGCCCAATCGGACTAGCGGAAGACAATGAGCAGTTCTTC. Encoded protein: CASSPIGLAEDNEQFF.

The rearrangement uses TRBV3-1 (or the pseudogene TRBV3-2) and TRBJ1-6; TRBD1 matches 11 bases. Trimming cost V 3 bases and J 8 bases; bases outside gene matches: 6. CDR3 size: 16 residues. In germline, CDR1 is LGHDT, CDR2 YNNKEL (reference sequence). CDR3 loop: CASSQGQGVWYSPLHF. In DNA form, the CDR3 reads TGTGCCAGCAGCCAGGGACAGGGGGTTTGGTATTCACCCCTCCACTTT.

The chain carries TRBV6-2 or TRBV6-3 and TRBJ2-7; D remains ambiguous. This CDR3 is built from 12 residues. In germline, CDR1 is MNHEY, CDR2 SVGEGT. Trimming removed 2 bases at V and 2 bases at J, with 4 bases between. The CDR3 loop is CASSYRAYEQYF. CDR3 nucleotide sequence: TGTGCCAGCAGTTACCGCGCCTACGAGCAGTACTTC.

This chain uses TRBV7-8 with TRBJ2-5, with D unresolved. The CDR3 length is 12 residues. The V end was cut by 5 bases, the J end by 5 bases, with 9 bases between. The V gene's germline CDR1 is SGHVS and CDR2 FQNEAQ. CDR3 in amino acids: CASSLGDETQYF. The CDR3 nucleotides read TGTGCCAGCAGCCTCGGAGACGAGACCCAGTACTTC.

The chain uses TRBV29-1 and TRBJ2-3, with 8 positions matching TRBD1. Losses at the gene ends were 8 bases for V and 8 bases for J; bases not matched to a gene: 15. Germline-derived CDR1 and CDR2 are SQVTM and ANQGSEA. CDR3 length: 14 amino acids. In nucleotides, the CDR3 is TGCAGCACAGGGACAGGTGGGACCCAAGGTACGCAGTATTTT. This codes for CSTGTGGTQGTQYF.

The chain couples TRBV27 to TRBJ2-3, with no clear D. Germline V gene data show CDR1 as MNHEY and CDR2 as SMNVEV (reference sequence). V was trimmed by 1 base and J by 1 base, leaving 9 bases between them. This CDR3 has 15 amino acids. Here the CDR3 reads CASSLLAVGTDTQYF. DNA for the CDR3: TGTGCCAGCAGTTTATTGGCGGTGGGCACAGATACGCAGTATTTT.

The rearrangement joins TRBV19 to TRBJ1-2; the D is unclear. Germline CDR1 is LNHDA and CDR2 is SQIVND (reference sequence). The length of the CDR3 is 15 residues. V was clipped by 3 bases and J by 2 bases, with 13 bases between them. The CDR3 DNA sequence: TGTGCCAGTAGTATCCCGGTACGGTCAAACTATGGCTACACCTTC. As protein: CASSIPVRSNYGYTF.

V and J are TRBV28 and TRBJ2-3; no firm D call. The V end was cut by 9 bases, the J end by 0 bases, with 13 bases between. From germline, CDR1 is MDHEN and CDR2 SYDVKM. There are 14 residues in the CDR3. DNA of the CDR3: TGTGCCAGTGCAGTGTTACCAAGCACAGATACGCAGTATTTT. Translation gives CASAVLPSTDTQYF.

This clone was detected a few times. This chain joins TRBV4-3 and TRBJ2-1, with D possibly TRBD2 on 5 matching bases. Trimming shortened V by 6 bases and J by 7 bases, and 13 bases separated the two germline ends. CDR3 length: 13 amino acids. Germline V gene sequence: CDR1 LGHNA, CDR2 YSLEER. As DNA, the CDR3 is TGCGCCAGCAGGCCGCCGGGAAGGAATGAGCAGTTCTTC. Amino acid sequence: CASRPPGRNEQFF.

V and J are TRBV12-5 and TRBJ2-7, with D possibly matching TRBD1 (5 bases). V gave up 4 bases and J gave up 6 bases, with 22 bases separating them. The V gene's germline CDR1 is LGHNT and CDR2 FRNRAP. The CDR3 sequence is 16 residues long. The CDR3 region has the DNA TGTGCTAGTGGTTCCTGGCGCCAGGGTATCGATAGCGAGCAGTACTTC. Residues: CASGSWRQGIDSEQYF.

The V gene is TRBV10-2, the J gene TRBJ2-2; TRBD1 might be the D (6 bases). V was pared by 7 bases and J by 7 bases, with 13 bases between. CDR3 length equals 13 residues. The germline V gene has CDR1 WSHSY and CDR2 SAAADI. CDR3 coding DNA: TGCGCCAGCACTGACCAGGGGTTCGGGGAGCTGTTTTTT. It specifies CASTDQGFGELFF.

V is TRBV5-1 and J is TRBJ2-5; D gene unclear. This CDR3 is built from 12 residues. The V gene's germline CDR1 is SGHRS and CDR2 YFSETQ. V was clipped by 2 bases and J by 1 base, with 3 bases between them. CDR3 residues: CASSFSQETQYF. CDR3 sequence (DNA): TGCGCCAGCAGCTTTAGCCAAGAGACCCAGTACTTC.

The rearrangement joins TRBV6-5 to TRBJ2-7; 9 nucleotides align to TRBD1. V lost 4 bases, J lost 7 bases, and 8 bases stayed unmatched. The CDR3 has 14 residues. Germline loops: CDR1 MNHEY, CDR2 SVGAGI. The CDR3, as DNA: TGTGCCAGCAGTTGGACAGGGGAAGTGAGGGAGCAGTACTTC. Translating gives CASSWTGEVREQYF.

V is TRBV5-4 and J is TRBJ2-5, with 7 bases aligning to TRBD2. This CDR3 contains 14 residues. V lost 4 bases, J lost 5 bases, and 8 bases stayed unmatched. Germline V lookup: CDR1 SGHNT, CDR2 YYREEE (reference sequence). DNA of the CDR3: TGTGCCAGCAGCCGGGGTTCCGGGAGGGAGACCCAGTACTTC. Protein product: CASSRGSGRETQYF.

The CDR3 loop is CASSLTGGRGGELFF. The CDR3 bases are TGTGCCAGCAGCTTAACAGGGGGCCGCGGCGGGGAGCTGTTTTTT. This chain connects TRBV11-2 to TRBJ2-2, with 9 bases that match TRBD1. The CDR3 has 15 residues. V shed 2 bases, J shed 7 bases, and the junction held 5 bases outside the gene matches. Germline V gives CDR1 SGHAT, CDR2 FQNNGV. Complete variable domain (other parts from reference TRBV11-2 and TRBJ2-2): EAGVAQSPRYKIIEKRQSVAFWCNPISGHATLYWYQQILGQGPKLLIQFQNNGVVDDSQLPKDRFSAERLKGVDSTLKIQPAKLEDSAVYLCASSLTGGRGGELFFGEGSRLTVL.

The V and J genes are TRBV7-3 and TRBJ1-1; D remains unclear. Germline assignment: CDR1 SGHTA and CDR2 FQGTGA. The V end was cut by 6 bases, the J end by 4 bases, with 12 bases between. The CDR3 consists of 13 residues. CDR3 loop: CASREMEITEAFF. The DNA for the CDR3 is TGTGCCAGCAGGGAAATGGAGATCACTGAAGCTTTCTTT.

The chain has TRBV2 and TRBJ2-3; D might be TRBD2 (5 bases). Germline CDR1 is SNHLY and CDR2 is FYNNEI. Between the trimmed V and J ends, which lost 6 bases and 3 bases, there was a span of 13 bases. The CDR3 runs 14 residues. The CDR3, as DNA: TGTGCCAGCAGCGATGGCCGGAGGACAGATACGCAGTATTTT. The encoded protein is CASSDGRRTDTQYF. Using reference TRBV2 and TRBJ2-3 for the parts outside the CDR3, the full variable domain is EPEVTQTPSHQVTQMGQEVILRCVPISNHLYFYWYRQILGQKVEFLVSFYNNEISEKSEIFDDQFSVERPDGSNFTLKIRSTKLEDSAMYFCASSDGRRTDTQYFGPGTRLTVL.

This clone showed up just once. The chain has TRBV28 and TRBJ1-3, with D uncertain. The CDR3 loop spans 12 amino acids. Germline V gives CDR1 MDHEN, CDR2 SYDVKM. The V end lost 2 bases, the J end lost 8 bases, and 7 bases lay between the germline ends. The CDR3 is CASSLLEDTIYF. The CDR3 bases are TGTGCCAGCAGTTTACTCGAGGACACCATATATTTT.